This record covers a single T cell receptor beta chain. Using immunoSEQ multiplex PCR, the repertoire was profiled, and TCRdb retains in-frame clones only, with some absent. The sample gives about 82,000 clones, more than 70% of which show up once; about a fifth is in the top ten. The data belong to a study of control samples from healthy donors and cancer patients. Per germline, CDR1 SGHRS and CDR2 YFSETQ. CDR3 length: 14 residues. V lost 1 base and J 5 bases, leaving 12 bases between the germline ends. The chain carries TRBV5-1 and TRBJ1-1, with TRBD1 as a possible D gene (6 bases). This receptor was taken from a man aged 50 to 59 in good health. Sequences were obtained from blood. CDR3 residues: CASSLKGVETEAFF. The CDR3 bases are TGCGCCAGCAGCTTGAAGGGGGTTGAAACTGAAGCTTTCTTT.